This record looks at one TCR beta chain sequence and its context. What antigen it recognizes has not been identified. No much larger clone exists at a distance of one base, and base qualities are not known. Unmatched junction bases come to 6, with V trimmed by 7 bases and J by 9 bases. CDR3 length: 13 amino acids, cysteine to phenylalanine. Solely the CDR3 DNA is kept, with 39 bases framed from the first base. CDR1 MNHNS and CDR2 SASEGT are derived from the germline V gene. This record comes from a study of cytomegalovirus exposure and HLA in healthy donors (dated by TCRdb to 2016 to 2017). With respect to the entire study: According to an earlier analysis of several hundred of the donors, about 179 million T cells yielded 117 million unique TCR beta sequences and 276 Gb of sequence data. An early release that covered some 640 HLA-typed donors contained around 330 gigabases of sequencing data and around 80 million unique TCR sequences. The genetic ancestry cluster associated with self-reported Caucasian donors included 81% of the approximately 430 genotyped donors. The study aimed to test whether signatures of past pathogen exposure could be identified by cataloging public T cell receptors. The study profiled the T cell repertoires of hundreds of subjects by immunosequencing and related them to cytomegalovirus serostatus. A separate validation cohort of some 130 different subjects was used in addition to the roughly 640-subject first cohort. High-throughput TCR immunosequencing, statistical association of individual TCRs with disease status, and machine learning were combined to predict cytomegalovirus infection status. A later analysis re-analyzed previously published TCR beta repertoires from hundreds of donors and added high-resolution HLA genotyping to study TCR occurrence patterns. Rather than drawing on any new phenotypic data, the later analysis identified candidate immune exposures from TCR beta sequences and the way those sequences occurred across donors. To decide whether each TCR beta V gene segment behaved as functional or pseudogenic, an earlier analysis of some 570 of the donors relied on high-throughput TCR beta sequencing. Donor age, sex, ethnicity and CMV serostatus were collected together with the repertoire data. Genome-wide SNP genotypes for about 65% of the roughly 670 donors were used in a later genetic analysis, which treated that subset as a discovery cohort. Every repertoire in the discovery cohort had been generated on one and the same sequencing platform. Both class I and class II loci were covered by HLA typing, at four-digit resolution. The number of typed donors differed by locus: about 629-630 for A, B, C, DRB1 and DQB1; approximately 520 for DQA1; 600 to 610 for DPA1; and 400 to 480 for DPB1. A handful of DR-DQ haplotypes were handled as single units for association and clustering because linkage in the cohort was strong. Among about 370 genotyped donors of the cohort, an average of around 250,000 unique TCR beta nucleotide sequences was sequenced per donor, of which 15% to 20% were non-productive. What the authors observed across the whole study: Broadly in line with IMGT annotations, most TCR beta V segments showed up in productive rearrangements about 90% or about 30% of the time in an earlier analysis of around 600 of the donors. Immune exposure information for the cohort was limited to CMV serostatus. Seventeen rarely observed V segments, including chromosome 9 orphons, were excluded from the earlier analysis of several hundred of the donors because counts were too low. A further reported finding was that TCR beta sequences accurately predicted the HLA-A and HLA-B alleles for most subjects in the first cohort. In a later analysis, HLA-associated TCR beta chains were found to be more clonally expanded and to have lower generation probabilities than equally common non-associated chains. Only TCR beta chains were sequenced in this cohort, and the absence of alpha or paired-chain data limited detectable features. The study gave a list of more than 150 TCR beta chains associated with cytomegalovirus. Because some donors lacked HLA typing at each locus, the association tests relied only on the typed subset. The 87-base-pair reads could not distinguish some IMGT-functional V segments, including TRBV6-2 and TRBV6-3, so those segments were excluded. A few of the identified cytomegalovirus-associated TCR beta chains were confirmed in vitro to be specific for cytomegalovirus antigens. Correlated functional status among segregating V segments might reflect linkage disequilibrium, but an unknown experimental factor could not be ruled out. Across donors, most TCR sequences were observed very rarely, whereas some public TCRs were present in many individuals. Compared with the approximately 670-donor mean, donors in an Asian-associated ancestry cluster had fewer N-insertions in productive TCRs, according to a later genetic analysis. Cytomegalovirus status was reported to be diagnosed by the classifier with high specificity and sensitivity in both the original and validation cohorts. Most CMV-associated TCR beta chains appeared to be HLA-restricted in a later analysis, and the HLA associations seemed to be driven largely by CMV exposure. When HLA alleles, especially DR and DQ, strongly co-occurred, attributing TCR associations to individual alleles was difficult. According to a later analysis, parvovirus B19, influenza, CMV and Epstein-Barr virus appeared linked to several top co-occurrence clusters. In a later genetic analysis, a missense DCLRE1C variant was associated with V-gene and J-gene trimming of TCR beta chains, and the association was replicated in an independent cohort. It was suggested by the authors that the approach could potentially be generalized to other disease states and immunological phenotypes. A cluster of highly shared sequence variants was judged likely to represent a technical artifact of the sequencing pipeline. Specific HLA alleles were associated with roughly 17,000 TCR beta sequences at a false discovery rate of 0.05 in a later analysis. A later analysis found that TCR association rates varied across HLA loci, with DRB1 alleles showing the most associated TCRs and HLA-C alleles the fewest. Roughly uniform sequencing depth across donors was assumed in presence/absence analyses, although this assumption may not hold.

The cohort was made up of 666 healthy bone marrow donors. At the time of sampling, every cohort member was nominally healthy, though immune exposures that went unrecorded were likely present. The donor tested CMV seropositive and was one of the 289 seropositive cohort members. Each donor provided a peripheral blood sample, and peripheral blood mononuclear cells were used for TCR beta sequencing. The Qiagen DNeasy Blood Extraction Kit was used to extract genomic DNA from the blood cell samples. Receptors were amplified or captured by the immunoSEQ multiplex PCR assay. For the multiplex PCR, a mixture combining 60 forward primers for TCR Vbeta segments and 13 reverse primers for TCR Jbeta segments was used. The CDR3 region of rearranged TCR beta genes was amplified from genomic DNA by a multiplex PCR assay. On the Illumina HiSeq System, the amplified TCR beta libraries were sequenced as 87-base-pair reads. In the paper's pipeline: A later analysis counted about 80 million unique TCR beta chains across the 500 to 850 repertoires, and some 11 million of these chains were shared by at least two donors. A nearest-neighbor algorithm error-corrected the raw reads and collapsed the reads into unique sequences, merging closely related sequences to remove PCR and sequencing errors. Alignment of CDR3 sequences to IMGT reference sequences was used to assign V, D and J gene segments. For a sequence to be retained, a match of at least six nucleotides to both a V gene segment and a J gene segment was required. A rearrangement counted as productive if the CDR3 had no stop codons and remained in frame with V and J, and every other rearrangement counted as non-productive. CDR3 was defined by IMGT convention, running from the second conserved V-encoded cysteine to the conserved J-encoded phenylalanine. The earlier analysis of 500 to 750 of the donors excluded any sequence lacking an unambiguous match to a single V gene segment. An earlier analysis of a few hundred of the donors called V segments functional above 56.7% productive rearrangements and segregating when the between-donor standard deviation exceeded 5%. A statistical classification framework was developed to diagnose cytomegalovirus status using the catalog of TCR beta chain sequences. In a later analysis, TCR nucleotide sequences were compared against IMGT/GENE-DB human TR gene sequences so that V and J genes could be assigned. The TCRdist pipeline was used in a later analysis to assign CDR3 sequences and most-parsimonious VDJ recombination scenarios. In a later analysis, each TCR beta chain was defined by its CDR3 amino acid sequence together with its V-gene family, and reads without a unique V-gene family were excluded. To address suspected cross-contamination and a sequencing artifact, a later analysis removed around 590 highly shared, low-generation-probability nucleotide sequences. In a later analysis, a clonal expansion index was calculated for each public chain from normalized within-repertoire ranks of inferred template counts. A later analysis computed generation probabilities with a VDJ recombination model fitted to out-of-frame rearrangements, and checked the results against IGoR. Hypergeometric tests were used in a later analysis to score TCR-TCR, TCR-HLA and TCR-CMV co-occurrence, with a repertoire-size bias correction applied to the TCR pairs. False discovery rates were estimated in a later analysis by permuting HLA or CMV assignments 20 times. A later analysis grouped co-occurring TCRs with DBSCAN, adding TCRdist sequence similarity when clustering within HLA-allele-positive subsets. Co-occurrence clustering excluded repertoires with fewer than 30,000 or more than 120,000 public chains, plus five with anomalous nucleotide sharing. Imported from immuneACCESS, the table was reduced by TCRdb to in-frame sequences with V and J called. These copies leave out some clones; in studies compared against another copy, an unresolved V gene accounts for under half, and the cause of the remainder is not known. Clone size and V and J calls were adopted from that table, with D and trimming inferred from the DNA. Within this sample are under 150,000 clones, with 60% to 80% of them counted one time only. The ten largest account for roughly 5% of the sample.

The V and J segments used are TRBV6-1 and TRBJ2-1, with TRBD1 identical over 10 junction bases. Sequenced material: PBMCs. The origin of this receptor is a woman aged 25-40 years in good health and CMV-seropositive. The CDR3 here reads CASTGTGVSEQFF. The DNA sequence is given as TGTGCCAGCACCGGGACAGGGGTGAGTGAGCAGTTCTTC.